These 3 T cell receptor beta chains share one sample of origin, sequenced in a study of T cells in Graves' hyperthyroidism and ophthalmopathy. Amplification of TCR beta CDR3 regions used RNA as the template. A first-round RT-PCR of the TCR CDR3 used the HTBI primer set. TCRdb reprocessed the multiplex PCR reads with MiXCR, giving one entry per CDR3 protein. The data hold 270,000 or so distinct CDR3 sequences, with approximately 14% observed a single time. The sample consisted of blood. Every receptor here comes from a woman in her forties or fifties with Graves' hyperthyroidism that later progressed to Graves' ophthalmopathy.

This clonotype was observed many times. The chain uses TRBV7-3 and TRBJ2-5, with D unresolved. Per germline, CDR1 SGHTA and CDR2 FQGTGA. The length of the CDR3 is 13 residues. Between the trimmed V and J ends, which lost 3 bases and 3 bases, there was a span of 8 bases. The CDR3 here is CASSFTPEETQYF. In nucleotides, the CDR3 is TGTGCCAGCAGCTTTACTCCGGAAGAGACCCAGTACTTC. The full variable domain, rest sourced from reference TRBV7-3 and TRBJ2-5, is GAGVSQTPSNKVTEKGKYVELRCDPISGHTALYWYRQSLGQGPEFLIYFQGTGAADDSGLPNDRFFAVRPEGSVSTLKIQRTERGDSAVYLCASSFTPEETQYFGPGTRLLVL.

This clonotype was seen more than once but under ten times. V is TRBV18 and J is TRBJ1-3; D unclear. V was pared by 4 bases and J by 0 bases, with 19 bases between. CDR3 length equals 18 residues. Per the germline V gene, CDR1 is KGHSH and CDR2 is LQKENI. This chain's CDR3 is CASSQQHVFKSSGNTIYF. CDR3 in DNA: TGTGCCAGCTCACAACAACACGTATTTAAGAGCTCTGGAAACACCATATATTTT.

There are many counts of this clonotype. The rearrangement joins TRBV6-1 to TRBJ2-5, with a tentative D call TRBD1 (5 bases). Trimming removed 3 bases at V and 5 bases at J, with 19 bases between. CDR3 length: 16 amino acids. Germline assignment: CDR1 MNHNS and CDR2 SASEGT. CDR3 bases: TGTGCCAGCAGTGATTGGGGCCGCCAGGGTCGGGAGACCCAGTACTTC. This translates into CASSDWGRQGRETQYF.